Shown below are 32 T cell receptor beta chains from a single sample sequenced in a study of radiation and T cells in renal cell carcinoma. Noted treatment: treatment-naive control, cytoreductive nephrectomy. TCRdb's copy holds only in-frame clones and misses some; the assay was immunoSEQ multiplex PCR. The profile shows 24,000 or so clones, roughly 53% of them singletons. Sequenced here: tumor tissue, sampled from a patient whose treatment was nephrectomy without radiotherapy. Source of these receptors: a human donor with renal cell carcinoma.

The V gene is TRBV2, the J gene TRBJ2-7; 9 bases fit TRBD1. The CDR3 has 19 residues. V dropped 0 bases and J dropped 0; count of bases not matched to a gene: 12. Germline V lookup: CDR1 SNHLY, CDR2 FYNNEI. The DNA of the CDR3 is TGTGCCAGCAGTGAAGCGCTTGGGGTAGGGACAGGGAGCTCCTACGAGCAGTACTTC. Residues: CASSEALGVGTGSSYEQYF.

The chain joins TRBV4-1 to TRBJ2-7; D gene uncertain. The V and J ends lost 5 bases and 3 bases respectively, with 8 bases between them. Germline V lookup: CDR1 MGHRA, CDR2 YSYEKL. The CDR3 has 12 amino acids. The CDR3 reads CASSGPRYEQYF. The CDR3, as DNA: TGCGCCAGCAGCGGGCCACGCTACGAGCAGTACTTC.

The chain couples TRBV5-1 to TRBJ1-3, with TRBD1 as a possible D gene (6 bases). Deletions cut 1 base from V and 1 base from J, with 12 bases between. Germline CDR1 SGHRS, CDR2 YFSETQ. The length of the CDR3 is 16 residues. The CDR3 protein is CASSLQGSPSGNTIYF. Written as DNA, the CDR3 is TGCGCCAGCAGCTTGCAGGGGAGTCCTTCTGGAAACACCATATATTTT.

J is TRBJ1-6 and V is TRBV7-2, with D possibly TRBD1 on 6 matching bases. This CDR3 has 14 amino acids. V dropped 6 bases and J dropped 8 bases, with 14 bases sitting between them. Germline CDR1 reads SGHTA; CDR2 reads FQGNSA. As DNA, the CDR3 is TGTGCCAGCAGACCTACAGGGTCCGATTCACCCCTCCACTTT. It translates to CASRPTGSDSPLHF.

This clone appeared a single time. This chain joins TRBV5-7 and TRBJ2-7; possibly TRBD1 for D (5 bases). TRBV5-7 counts as an open reading frame of uncertain function. The CDR3 contains 13 residues. V lost 4 bases and J 7 bases, leaving 15 bases between the germline ends. As DNA, the CDR3 is TGTGCCAGCAGCGTAAGGCCGGCAGGGGAGCAGTACTTC. It translates to CASSVRPAGEQYF.

The chain uses TRBV4-3 and TRBJ2-7; 8 positions agree with TRBD2. Germline trimming cut 1 base from V and 2 bases from J; bases unmatched to any gene: 4. The CDR3 length is 15 residues. Germline V gene lookup returns CDR1 LGHNA and CDR2 YSLEER. The CDR3 coding sequence is TGCGCCAGCAGCCAAGCCGGCGGGGGGACCTACGAGCAGTACTTC. It translates to CASSQAGGGTYEQYF.

The gene calls are TRBV9 and TRBJ2-7; TRBD2 might be the D (5 bases). This CDR3 comprises 16 residues. Trimming pared 0 bases from V and 3 bases from J, leaving 16 bases between. Per the germline V gene, CDR1 is SGDLS and CDR2 is YYNGEE. The CDR3 is CASSVATTGSIYEQYF. In DNA form, the CDR3 reads TGTGCCAGCAGCGTAGCTACGACGGGGTCCATCTACGAGCAGTACTTC.

Judged by abundance, this clone is medium-sized (0.01 to 0.1%). The chain employs TRBV7-2 and TRBJ2-1; a possible D gene is TRBD2 (6 bases). The CDR3 is 14 amino acids. V was cut by 5 bases and J by 4 bases, with 12 bases left in between. Germline V gene sequence: CDR1 SGHTA, CDR2 FQGNSA. The CDR3 spells CASSRAGPYNEQFF. The DNA for the CDR3 is TGTGCCAGCAGCAGGGCGGGGCCGTACAATGAGCAGTTCTTC. The full variable domain, its missing parts supplied by reference TRBV7-2 and TRBJ2-1, is GAGVSQSPSNKVTEKGKDVELRCDPISGHTALYWYRQSLGQGLEFLIYFQGNSAPDKSGLPSDRFSAERTGGSVSTLTIQRTQQEDSAVYLCASSRAGPYNEQFFGPGTRLTVL.

V usage is TRBV5-3 and J usage is TRBJ1-5; D is uncertain. TRBV5-3 counts as an open reading frame of uncertain function. This CDR3 contains 13 residues. V lost 4 bases to trimming and J lost 5 bases, with 10 bases between them. In DNA, the CDR3 is TGTGCCAGAAGCAGAACACCACATCAGCCCCAGCATTTT. It encodes CARSRTPHQPQHF.

The chain employs TRBV5-8 and TRBJ1-4, with D perhaps matching TRBD1 (6 bases). This CDR3 contains 12 residues. Per the germline V gene, CDR1 is SGHTS and CDR2 is YDEGEE. Trimming cost V 0 bases and J 11 bases, with 8 bases left between them. CDR3 amino acids: CASSLGGGKLFF. The CDR3 coding sequence is TGTGCCAGCAGCTTGGGAGGGGGGAAACTGTTTTTT.

This clone was seen a handful of times. This chain connects TRBV15 to TRBJ1-1; the D is unclear. The CDR3 is 15 residues long. Per the germline V gene, CDR1 is LNHNV and CDR2 is YYDKDF (reference sequence). Trimming left V 3 bases short and J 3 bases short, with 14 bases between. The CDR3 sequence: CATSRVSQTYTEAFF. The DNA for the CDR3 is TGTGCCACCAGCAGGGTCTCACAGACTTACACTGAAGCTTTCTTT. Full variable domain (missing parts from reference TRBV15 and TRBJ1-1): DAMVIQNPRYQVTQFGKPVTLSCSQTLNHNVMYWYQQKSSQAPKLLFHYYDKDFNNEADTPDNFQSRRPNTSFCFLDIRSPGLGDTAMYLCATSRVSQTYTEAFFGQGTRLTVV.

This clone is termed medium-sized. This rearrangement joins TRBV10-3 to TRBJ1-1; 8 bases map to TRBD1. Germline V CDR1 and CDR2: ENHRY, SYGVKD. J lost 3 bases, V lost 6 bases, and 3 bases had no gene match. The CDR3 sequence is 13 residues long. In DNA, the CDR3 is TGTGCCATCAGGGACAGGGCGGACACTGAAGCTTTCTTT. It is translated as CAIRDRADTEAFF.

This chain joins TRBV9 and TRBJ2-3; 7 nucleotides agree with TRBD1. Looked up from germline, CDR1 is SGDLS and CDR2 is YYNGEE. The CDR3 totals 15 residues. Trimming removed 4 bases from V and 5 bases from J; junction bases left unmatched: 10. CDR3 protein: CASSLEGANGDTQYF. DNA for the CDR3: TGTGCCAGCAGCCTCGAGGGGGCCAATGGAGATACGCAGTATTTT.

This clone has just a few counts. The J gene is TRBJ2-1, the V gene TRBV29-1; D uncertain. Germline values: CDR1 SQVTM, CDR2 ANQGSEA. This CDR3 is built from 14 residues. V was pared by 6 bases and J by 0 bases, with 12 bases between. The CDR3, as DNA: TGCAGCGTACTCAGGTTTGACTCCTACAATGAGCAGTTCTTC. This gives the protein CSVLRFDSYNEQFF.

This sequence joins TRBV7-2 and TRBJ1-3; D ambiguous. The ends were cut back, 2 bases at V and 3 bases at J, with 5 bases in the middle. This CDR3 comprises 13 residues. Germline-derived CDR1 and CDR2 are SGHTA and FQGNSA. CDR3 loop: CASSLLNGNTIYF. The CDR3 DNA reads as TGTGCCAGCAGCTTACTAAATGGAAACACCATATATTTT.

This clone was seen only a few times. The chain links TRBV7-6 to TRBJ2-1, with D possibly being TRBD1 (5 bases). Trimming removed 1 base at V and 2 bases at J, with 9 bases between. CDR1 is SGHVS, CDR2 FNYEAQ, per germline. This CDR3 comprises 15 residues. The CDR3 DNA follows: TGTGCCAGCAGCTTAGGACAGCGACCCTACAATGAGCAGTTCTTC. As protein: CASSLGQRPYNEQFF.

This clone was seen a handful of times. J is TRBJ2-5 and V is TRBV6-5, with D unresolved. This CDR3 has 13 residues. Trimming removed 8 bases at V and 1 base at J, with 11 bases between. Germline CDR1 MNHEY, CDR2 SVGAGI. The CDR3 sequence: CASSTHVQETQYF. The CDR3 DNA is TGTGCCAGCTCTACCCACGTCCAAGAGACCCAGTACTTC.

This rearrangement joins TRBV18 to TRBJ1-2; TRBD1 might be the D (5 bases). V was trimmed by 4 bases and J by 2 bases, leaving 11 bases between them. CDR1 KGHSH and CDR2 LQKENI come from the germline V gene. The CDR3 runs to 14 residues. CDR3 region: CASSLGTVNYGYTF. The CDR3, as DNA: TGTGCCAGCTCACTGGGGACGGTGAACTATGGCTACACCTTC.

This clone turned up a few times. The rearrangement joins TRBV11-1 to TRBJ1-5; D gene unclear. V lost 4 bases and J lost 2, with 6 bases in between. CDR3 size: 13 residues. Germline V lookup: CDR1 SGHAT, CDR2 FQDESV (reference sequence). CDR3 sequence: CASSSEGNQPQHF. CDR3 DNA sequence: TGTGCCAGCAGCTCGGAGGGCAATCAGCCCCAGCATTTT. The entire variable domain, with the rest obtained from reference TRBV11-1 and TRBJ1-5, is as follows: EAEVAQSPRYKITEKSQAVAFWCDPISGHATLYWYRQILGQGPELLVQFQDESVVDDSQLPKDRFSAERLKGVDSTLKIQPAELGDSAMYLCASSSEGNQPQHFGDGTRLSIL.

The chain has TRBV5-4 and TRBJ2-3, with a possible D match to TRBD1 (6 bases). Deletions cut 4 bases from V and 2 bases from J, with 17 bases between. Germline-derived CDR1 and CDR2 are SGHNT and YYREEE (reference sequence). The CDR3 sequence is 16 residues long. In nucleotides, the CDR3 is TGTGCCAGCAGCCGAAGGGGGACCCCCTCCACAGATACGCAGTATTTT. Translation: CASSRRGTPSTDTQYF.

The chain links TRBV7-3 to TRBJ2-7, with no clear D. The V end lost 11 bases, the J end lost 5 bases, and 10 bases lay between the germline ends. This CDR3 region has 10 residues. CDR1 is SGHTA and CDR2 is FQGTGA in the germline V gene. The CDR3 is CASFADEQYF. The DNA of the CDR3 is TGTGCCTCATTTGCCGACGAGCAGTACTTC.

CDR3 loop: CARSWGPGQGNTEAFF. In nucleotides, the CDR3 is TGTGCCAGAAGCTGGGGACCGGGACAGGGGAACACTGAAGCTTTCTTT. V usage is TRBV5-3 and J usage is TRBJ1-1, with 9 bases that match TRBD1. TRBV5-3 is annotated as an ORF whose role is uncertain. This CDR3 has 16 amino acids. J lost 1 base, V lost 3 bases, and 7 bases had no gene match.

This clone was observed a handful of times. This sequence joins TRBV9 and TRBJ2-1, with 8 bases aligning to TRBD1. This CDR3 region has 16 residues. After removal of 3 bases from V and 5 bases from J, the junction contained 10 bases not matched to a gene. The V gene's germline CDR1 is SGDLS and CDR2 YYNGEE. This CDR3 is CASSGSLRDRNNEQFF. CDR3 DNA: TGTGCCAGCAGCGGAAGCCTCCGGGACAGGAACAATGAGCAGTTCTTC.

The V call is TRBV18, the J call TRBJ1-2, with D tentatively TRBD1 (5 bases). Germline V gives CDR1 KGHSH, CDR2 LQKENI. The CDR3 contains 15 residues. The V end lost 4 bases, the J end lost 2 bases, and 14 bases lay between the germline ends. The CDR3 coding sequence is TGTGCCAGCTCACGGCGTGGTCAGGGAAACTATGGCTACACCTTC. Translating it yields CASSRRGQGNYGYTF.

The chain links TRBV6-5 to TRBJ1-4; 7 bases are a match to TRBD1. This CDR3 contains 13 residues. The J segment lost 11 bases and the V segment lost 8 bases, leaving 11 bases of the junction unmatched. Looked up from germline, CDR1 is MNHEY and CDR2 is SVGAGI. This CDR3 is CASGNRGTGKLFF. CDR3 bases: TGTGCCAGCGGAAACAGGGGAACCGGGAAACTGTTTTTT.

The DNA of the CDR3 is TGCGCCAGCAGCCAAGAAGCTGGGACTAGCGTCACCGGGGAGCTGTTTTTT. This translates into CASSQEAGTSVTGELFF. The chain carries TRBV4-3 and TRBJ2-2; TRBD2 matches 10 bases. Looked up from germline, CDR1 is LGHNA and CDR2 is YSLEER. V was pared by 0 bases and J by 4 bases, with 5 bases of the junction left unmatched. The CDR3 has 17 residues.

The genes are TRBV2 and TRBJ2-3; either TRBD1 or TRBD2 may fit D (5 bases each). The length of the CDR3 is 16 residues. Germline lookup yields CDR1 SNHLY and CDR2 FYNNEI. Trimming took off 3 bases at V and 1 base at J, with 14 bases between the two ends. DNA of the CDR3: TGTGCCAGCAGTGACGACCCTGTGGGGGGCACAGATACGCAGTATTTT. Encoded protein: CASSDDPVGGTDTQYF.

This clone was seen a few times. CDR3 sequence (DNA): TGCGCCAGCAGCCAAGACAGGGGAGCCTACAATGAGCAGTTCTTC. Amino acids: CASSQDRGAYNEQFF. This chain connects TRBV4-3 to TRBJ2-1, with D perhaps matching TRBD1 (6 bases). Trimming removed 0 bases from V and 2 bases from J, with 8 bases in between. The germline CDR1 and CDR2 sequences are LGHNA and YSLEER. This CDR3 contains 15 residues.

V usage is TRBV27 and J usage is TRBJ2-7, with unresolved D. Trimming took off 6 bases at V and 0 bases at J, with 9 bases between the two ends. The length of the CDR3 is 13 residues. Germline-derived CDR1 and CDR2 are MNHEY and SMNVEV (reference sequence). CDR3 protein: CASSLRISYEQYF. CDR3 coding DNA: TGTGCCAGCAGCCTTAGGATCTCCTACGAGCAGTACTTC.

This rearrangement joins TRBV19 to TRBJ2-5, with D tentatively TRBD1 or TRBD2 (5 bases each). This CDR3 is built from 13 residues. Germline V lookup: CDR1 LNHDA, CDR2 SQIVND (reference sequence). V was pared by 6 bases and J by 2 bases, with 10 bases between. In nucleotides, the CDR3 is TGTGCCAGTAGCTGGGGACGGCAAGAGACCCAGTACTTC. Translated, it gives CASSWGRQETQYF.

This clone was recorded a few times. The chain recombines TRBV12-5 with TRBJ2-7, with D possibly TRBD1 on 6 matching bases. CDR1 and CDR2 (germline): LGHNT, FRNRAP. Trimming removed 3 bases from V and 4 bases from J, with 10 bases in between. The CDR3 loop spans 13 amino acids. CDR3 in amino acids: CASGLDRGYEQYF. Written as DNA, the CDR3 is TGTGCTAGTGGTTTAGATAGGGGGTACGAGCAGTACTTC.

The V and J genes are TRBV7-2 and TRBJ2-6; 7 nucleotides match TRBD2. CDR3 size: 15 residues. Germline CDR1 reads SGHTA; CDR2 reads FQGNSA. V gave up 3 bases and J gave up 4 bases; unmatched junction bases: 3. CDR3 in DNA: TGTGCCAGCAGCTTTCTAGCGGCCGGGGCCAACGTCCTGACTTTC. This codes for CASSFLAAGANVLTF.